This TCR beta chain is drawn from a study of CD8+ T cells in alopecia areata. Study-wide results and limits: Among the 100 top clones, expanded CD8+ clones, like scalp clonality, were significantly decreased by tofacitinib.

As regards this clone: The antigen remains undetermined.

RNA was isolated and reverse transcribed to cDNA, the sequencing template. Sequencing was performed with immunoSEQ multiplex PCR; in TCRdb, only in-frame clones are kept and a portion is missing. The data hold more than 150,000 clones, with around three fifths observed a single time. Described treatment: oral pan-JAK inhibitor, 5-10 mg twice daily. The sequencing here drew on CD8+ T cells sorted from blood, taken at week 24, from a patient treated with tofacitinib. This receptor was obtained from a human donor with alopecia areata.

The CDR3 loop reads CASSWVEGANIQYF. CDR3 DNA sequence: TGTGCCAGCAGCTGGGTGGAAGGGGCAAACATTCAGTACTTC. This chain connects TRBV7-9 to TRBJ2-4; tentatively, D is TRBD1 (5 bases). V lost 4 bases, J lost 6 bases, and 13 bases lay in between. Germline values: CDR1 SEHNR, CDR2 FQNEAQ (reference sequence). The CDR3 consists of 14 residues.